The 13 T cell receptor beta chains below come from one sample, sequenced in a study of ipilimumab plus nivolumab after autologous stem cell transplantation. Libraries were prepared by immunoSEQ multiplex PCR; TCRdb keeps only in-frame clonotypes and omits some of them. Of roughly 25,000 clones detected, around 83% appear once; the ten largest clones hold approximately 5.2%. This specimen was PBMCs, taken in a trial of ipilimumab plus nivolumab as post-transplant consolidation. All receptors derive from a male donor with diffuse large B-cell lymphoma.

The chain combines TRBV2 with TRBJ2-7; 8 positions agree with TRBD2. The germline CDR1 and CDR2 sequences are SNHLY and FYNNEI. The V gene end was trimmed by 1 base and the J gene end by 6 bases; junction bases not matched to a gene: 5. The CDR3 extends over 14 amino acids. CDR3 amino acids: CASSEGLARSEQYF. The CDR3 bases are TGTGCCAGCAGTGAAGGACTAGCGAGGTCCGAGCAGTACTTC. The complete variable domain, with remaining parts taken from reference TRBV2 and TRBJ2-7, reads EPEVTQTPSHQVTQMGQEVILRCVPISNHLYFYWYRQILGQKVEFLVSFYNNEISEKSEIFDDQFSVERPDGSNFTLKIRSTKLEDSAMYFCASSEGLARSEQYFGPGTRLTVT.

The V and J genes are TRBV7-9 and TRBJ1-1, with a weak D call TRBD1 (5 bases). The CDR3 runs to 15 residues. Germline assignment: CDR1 SEHNR and CDR2 FQNEAQ (reference sequence). V lost 5 bases and J 3 bases, leaving 16 bases between the germline ends. The CDR3 DNA follows: TGTGCCAGCAGCCCCCCGGGGGGGTCGTACACTGAAGCTTTCTTT. Its translation is CASSPPGGSYTEAFF.

The V gene is TRBV6-5, the J gene TRBJ1-1; a possible D gene is TRBD1 (6 bases). V dropped 6 bases and J dropped 4 bases, with 12 bases sitting between them. CDR1 is MNHEY and CDR2 is SVGAGI in the germline V gene. The CDR3 has 13 residues. In DNA, the CDR3 is TGTGCCAGCAGGTTAGGGGGGGGCACTGAAGCTTTCTTT. Residues: CASRLGGGTEAFF.

The chain couples TRBV5-6 to TRBJ2-7; perhaps TRBD1 as D (6 bases). The CDR3 has 14 amino acids. The ends were cut back, 3 bases at V and 3 bases at J, with 13 bases in the middle. In germline, CDR1 is SGHDT, CDR2 YYEEEE. The CDR3 coding sequence is TGTGCCAGCAGCTGGGGGACACAGCGCTACGAGCAGTACTTC. This gives the protein CASSWGTQRYEQYF.

This clone was counted a few times. In DNA, the CDR3 is TGTGCCAGCAACAAGCAGTACAATGAGCAGTTCTTC. Protein product: CASNKQYNEQFF. The V gene is TRBV5-8, the J gene TRBJ2-1, with D unclear. Trimming stripped 6 bases from V and 4 bases from J, with 8 bases between. The CDR3 totals 12 residues. CDR1 SGHTS and CDR2 YDEGEE come from the germline V gene. The whole variable domain, remainder taken from reference TRBV5-8 and TRBJ2-1, is EAGVTQSPTHLIKTRGQQATLRCSPISGHTSVYWYQQALGLGLQFLLWYDEGEERNRGNFPPRFSGRQFPNYSSELNVNALELEDSALYLCASNKQYNEQFFGPGTRLTVL.

This chain's CDR3 is CASSSPGRALGGGYTF. CDR3 bases: TGTGCCAGCAGCTCCCCGGGACGGGCCCTAGGGGGTGGCTACACCTTC. The rearrangement links TRBV11-2 to TRBJ1-2; D is perhaps TRBD1 (6 bases). The germline gives CDR1 SGHAT, CDR2 FQNNGV. Trimming removed 4 bases at V and 7 bases at J, with 22 bases between. This CDR3 spans 16 amino acids.

V is TRBV30 and J is TRBJ1-5; TRBD1 is a possible D gene (5 bases). The CDR3 is 12 amino acids. Germline V gives CDR1 GTSNPN, CDR2 SVGIG (reference sequence). The V end was cut by 2 bases, the J end by 5 bases, with 7 bases between. In DNA, the CDR3 is TGTGCCTGGAGTTCGACAGATCAGCCCCAGCATTTT. Encoded protein: CAWSSTDQPQHF. The complete variable domain, with remaining parts taken from reference TRBV30 and TRBJ1-5, reads SQTIHQWPATLVQPVGSPLSLECTVEGTSNPNLYWYRQAAGRGLQLLFYSVGIGQISSEVPQNLSASRPQDRQFILSSKKLLLSDSGFYLCAWSSTDQPQHFGDGTRLSIL.

The V gene is TRBV4-1, the J gene TRBJ2-2; D may be TRBD2 (5 bases). The CDR3 totals 16 residues. Germline V lookup: CDR1 MGHRA, CDR2 YSYEKL. V was shortened by 6 bases and J by 0 bases, with 14 bases between the two germline ends. The CDR3 DNA is TGCGCCAGCAGACCTAGCCTAACTACGAACACCGGGGAGCTGTTTTTT. It is translated as CASRPSLTTNTGELFF.

The J gene is TRBJ2-2, the V gene TRBV6-5; D unclear. Germline values: CDR1 MNHEY, CDR2 SVGAGI. The CDR3 runs 14 residues. Trimming removed 6 bases at V and 12 bases at J, with 20 bases between. CDR3 region: CASRQRPLEGQLFF. CDR3 DNA sequence: TGTGCCAGCAGACAAAGACCCCTTGAAGGGCAGCTGTTTTTT.

This clone was counted a few times. The chain combines TRBV10-1 with TRBJ1-6; no definite D call. CDR1 is WNHNN, CDR2 SYGVQD, per germline (reference sequence). Trimming removed 1 base at V and 7 bases at J, with 5 bases between. This CDR3 is 13 amino acids long. The CDR3 sequence is CASSELGNSPLHF. In DNA, the CDR3 is TGCGCCAGCAGTGAGTTGGGGAATTCACCCCTCCACTTT.

J is TRBJ1-5 and V is TRBV19; tentative D call: TRBD1 (5 bases). In germline, CDR1 is LNHDA, CDR2 SQIVND (reference sequence). Trimming cost V 6 bases and J 4 bases, with 16 bases left between them. This CDR3 spans 15 amino acids. CDR3: CASSPRRSGNQPQHF. The CDR3 coding sequence is TGTGCCAGTAGCCCACGGAGGTCAGGGAATCAGCCCCAGCATTTT. The full variable domain, with the rest looked up from reference TRBV19 and TRBJ1-5, is DGGITQSPKYLFRKEGQNVTLSCEQNLNHDAMYWYRQDPGQGLRLIYYSQIVNDFQKGDIAEGYSVSREKKESFPLTVTSAQKNPTAFYLCASSPRRSGNQPQHFGDGTRLSIL.

The chain joins TRBV19 to TRBJ1-2; D uncertain. The length of the CDR3 is 14 residues. In germline, CDR1 is LNHDA, CDR2 SQIVND (reference sequence). Trimming shortened V by 1 base and J by 4 bases, and 10 bases separated the two germline ends. The CDR3 reads CASSIGRAPYGYTF. As DNA, the CDR3 is TGTGCCAGTAGTATAGGACGGGCCCCCTATGGCTACACCTTC.

A remark on this clone: The sample has other DNA sequences that encode this CDR3 too. This chain uses TRBV11-2 with TRBJ2-5, with D uncertain. The CDR3 has 11 residues. CDR1 is SGHAT and CDR2 is FQNNGV in the germline V gene. Trimming cost V 5 bases and J 1 base, with 2 bases left between them. The CDR3 here is CASSLQETQYF. The CDR3 coding sequence is TGTGCCAGCAGCCTCCAAGAGACCCAGTACTTC.